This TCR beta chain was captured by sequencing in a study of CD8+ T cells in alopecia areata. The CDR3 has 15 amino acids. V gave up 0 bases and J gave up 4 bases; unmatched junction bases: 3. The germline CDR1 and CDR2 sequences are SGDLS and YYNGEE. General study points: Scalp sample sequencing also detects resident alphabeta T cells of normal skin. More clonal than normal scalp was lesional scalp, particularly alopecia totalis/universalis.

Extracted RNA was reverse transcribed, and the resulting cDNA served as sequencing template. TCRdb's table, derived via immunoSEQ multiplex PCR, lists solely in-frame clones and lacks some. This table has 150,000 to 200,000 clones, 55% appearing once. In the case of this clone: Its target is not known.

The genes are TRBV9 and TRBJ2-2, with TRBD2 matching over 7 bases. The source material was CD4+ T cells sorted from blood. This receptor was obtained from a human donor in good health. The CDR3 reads CASSVVASGTGELFF. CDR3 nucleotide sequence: TGTGCCAGCAGCGTAGTGGCTAGCGGCACCGGGGAGCTGTTTTTT.